Below, one T cell receptor (beta chain) is given with its context. Its matching antigen is unknown. This entry belongs to a study of OX40 agonist ivuxolimab in advanced cancers. Study-level background: Among those enrolled, mean age was approximately 62 years (range about 23 to 85) and 75% to 85% were male. Partial responses were recorded for three patients, including one with hepatocellular carcinoma and two with cutaneous melanoma. Overall study findings and caveats: More expanded clones were found, on average, in CD8+ than in CD4+ T cells. Blood T cells, both CD4+ and CD8+, expanded clonally by week 6 at 0.1 to 3.0 mg/kg.

Germline lookup yields CDR1 SNHLY and CDR2 FYNNEI. The CDR3 has 16 residues. V was cut by 1 base and J by 9 bases, with 20 bases left in between. Clones were read by immunoSEQ multiplex PCR, and TCRdb kept only the in-frame ones, dropping some. The sample contains some 120,000 clones, 85% to 95% of which appear only once. The chain joins TRBV2 to TRBJ2-3; possible D gene TRBD2, 6 bases. This sample comprised CD4+ or CD8+ T cells sorted from blood, obtained in a trial of the OX40 agonist ivuxolimab. This TCR came from an adult with an advanced solid tumor such as melanoma, head and neck, liver or kidney cancer. CDR3 protein: CASSEVIAVVWATQYF. The CDR3 DNA reads TGTGCCAGCAGTGAAGTAATAGCGGTCGTTTGGGCGACGCAGTATTTT.